Listed here is a single TCR beta chain. Antigen specificity is unknown. The repertoire was sequenced with immunoSEQ multiplex PCR; TCRdb's copy has only in-frame clones and lacks some. The repertoire holds tens of thousands of clones, with 85% as singletons. The data were obtained in a study of cytomegalovirus exposure and HLA in healthy donors. Notes on the study in general: Most TCR sequences showed up rarely, but some public TCRs showed up in many donors. A few chains linked to CMV were shown in vitro to be specific for CMV antigens. Among TCR beta chains, those listed as cytomegalovirus-associated numbered around 160. It was found in a later analysis that first-cohort TCR clusters tended to co-occur in the approximately 120 validation repertoires.

The CDR3 is 13 residues long. Trimming stripped 5 bases from V and 10 bases from J, with 14 bases between. In germline, CDR1 is MDHEN, CDR2 SYDVKM. The sequencing sample was made of PBMCs. The chain couples TRBV28 to TRBJ1-4; a possible D gene is TRBD1 (6 bases). The TCR sequence derives from a man aged 25-40 years in good health and CMV-seronegative. The CDR3 spells CASSEDSRTKLFF. The CDR3 DNA sequence: TGTGCCAGCAGTGAGGACAGCAGGACAAAACTGTTTTTT.